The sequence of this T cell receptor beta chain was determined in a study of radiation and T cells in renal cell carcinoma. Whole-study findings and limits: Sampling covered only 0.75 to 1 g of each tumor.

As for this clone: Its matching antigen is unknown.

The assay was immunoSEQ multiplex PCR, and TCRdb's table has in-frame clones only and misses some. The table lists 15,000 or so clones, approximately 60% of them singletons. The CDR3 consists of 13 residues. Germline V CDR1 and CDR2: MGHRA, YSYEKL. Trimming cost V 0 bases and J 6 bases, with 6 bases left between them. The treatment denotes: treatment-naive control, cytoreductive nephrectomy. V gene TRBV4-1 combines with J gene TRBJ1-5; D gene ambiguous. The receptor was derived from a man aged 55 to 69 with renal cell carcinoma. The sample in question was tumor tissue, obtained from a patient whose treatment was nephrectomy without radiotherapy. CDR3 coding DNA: TGCGCCAGCAGCCAAGATCTCGTTCAGCCCCAGCATTTT. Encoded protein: CASSQDLVQPQHF.